This entry lists 18 T cell receptor beta chains sequenced from one sample in a study of blood T cell repertoires in COVID-19. Only in-frame clones appear in the TCRdb table, and some are missing; sequencing was by immunoSEQ multiplex PCR. Of roughly 150,000 clones detected, 70% to 90% appear once; the ten largest clones hold 8.3%. What was sequenced was peripheral blood. The receptors originated from an older woman with COVID-19, enrolled during active disease.

This clone has just one count. This chain links TRBV18 with TRBJ1-5, with a tentative D call TRBD1 (5 bases). V was cut by 2 bases and J by 6 bases, with 11 bases left in between. CDR1 and CDR2 (germline): KGHSH, LQKENI. The length of the CDR3 is 14 residues. In DNA form, the CDR3 reads TGTGCCAGCTCACCAAGGGGCCTCGGTCAGCCCCAGCATTTT. Its translation: CASSPRGLGQPQHF.

This rearrangement joins TRBV19 to TRBJ1-5, with TRBD1 as a possible D gene (6 bases). CDR1 is LNHDA and CDR2 is SQIVND in the germline V gene (reference sequence). CDR3 length: 17 residues. Deletions cut 7 bases from V and 4 bases from J, with 23 bases between. CDR3 DNA sequence: TGTGCCAGTAACTCACTTACCGGGACAAAGTTTAATCAGCCCCAGCATTTT. This translates into CASNSLTGTKFNQPQHF.

This clone occurred once. CDR3 DNA: TGTGCCAGCAGTGATTCGAGCGGGGGGGACAATGAGCAGTTCTTC. It specifies CASSDSSGGDNEQFF. The gene calls are TRBV2 and TRBJ2-1; 10 bases fit TRBD2. The V gene end was trimmed by 3 bases and the J gene end by 5 bases; junction bases not matched to a gene: 4. This CDR3 region has 15 residues. Germline lookup yields CDR1 SNHLY and CDR2 FYNNEI.

This chain connects TRBV12-3 or TRBV12-4 to TRBJ1-1; D gene uncertain. With 3 bases removed from V and 0 bases from J, the gap between germline ends came to 2 bases. The CDR3 consists of 12 residues. The CDR3 loop reads CASSFMNTEAFF. The DNA for the CDR3 is TGTGCCAGCAGTTTTATGAACACTGAAGCTTTCTTT.

The gene calls are TRBV6-5 and TRBJ2-7; the D is unclear. Looked up from germline, CDR1 is MNHEY and CDR2 is SVGAGI. The germline V and J ends were trimmed by 4 bases and 7 bases, with 8 bases remaining between them. CDR3 length: 11 residues. CDR3 nucleotides: TGTGCCAGCAGTTCTAGTCGGGAGCAGTACTTC. This sequence encodes CASSSSREQYF.

The rearrangement joins TRBV2 to TRBJ2-1; D might be TRBD1 (6 bases). Germline loops: CDR1 SNHLY, CDR2 FYNNEI. The CDR3 extends over 15 amino acids. Between the trimmed V and J ends, which lost 6 bases and 2 bases, there was a span of 14 bases. The CDR3: CASRANRETYNEQFF. The CDR3 DNA follows: TGTGCCAGCAGGGCCAACAGGGAAACCTACAATGAGCAGTTCTTC.

The rearrangement joins TRBV5-1 to TRBJ2-2, with 7 positions matching TRBD2. V dropped 7 bases and J dropped 5; count of bases not matched to a gene: 11. Germline V gene lookup returns CDR1 SGHRS and CDR2 YFSETQ. CDR3 length: 15 residues. CDR3 nucleotides: TGCGCCAGCCGCCCGGCACTCGGGGGGACCGGGGAGCTGTTTTTT. It codes for CASRPALGGTGELFF.

The chain links TRBV2 to TRBJ1-2; 8 nucleotides agree with TRBD1. With V trimmed by 6 bases and J by 4 bases, 7 bases remained unmatched. Germline CDR1 is SNHLY and CDR2 is FYNNEI. This CDR3 comprises 14 residues. CDR3 nucleotides: TGTGCCAGCAGGCTCCAGGGGGCGGGCTATGGCTACACCTTC. Protein product: CASRLQGAGYGYTF.

As concerns this clone: The identical CDR3 is also encoded by other nucleotide sequences in the sample. This chain joins TRBV5-8 and TRBJ1-1, with TRBD1 matching over 9 bases. Germline CDR1 SGHTS, CDR2 YDEGEE. This CDR3 region has 14 residues. The trim removed 0 bases at V and 5 bases at J, leaving 2 bases unmatched. CDR3: CASSLDRGRTEAFF. CDR3 DNA sequence: TGTGCCAGCAGCTTGGACAGGGGGCGGACTGAAGCTTTCTTT.

The J gene is TRBJ2-5, the V gene TRBV7-3; D perhaps matches TRBD1 (6 bases). This CDR3 contains 13 residues. Per germline, CDR1 SGHTA and CDR2 FQGTGA. V was pared by 5 bases and J by 4 bases, with 11 bases between. CDR3 bases: TGTGCCAGCAGCCCAGGGGCGCGAGAGACCCAGTACTTC. Encoded protein: CASSPGARETQYF. The full variable domain, rest sourced from reference TRBV7-3 and TRBJ2-5, is GAGVSQTPSNKVTEKGKYVELRCDPISGHTALYWYRQSLGQGPEFLIYFQGTGAADDSGLPNDRFFAVRPEGSVSTLKIQRTERGDSAVYLCASSPGARETQYFGPGTRLLVL.

The rearrangement links TRBV6-1 to TRBJ2-1, with D tentatively TRBD2 (5 bases). The CDR3 totals 15 residues. V lost 2 bases and J 0 bases, leaving 8 bases between the germline ends. The germline CDR1 and CDR2 sequences are MNHNS and SASEGT. The CDR3 loop is CASSENRGSYNEQFF. DNA of the CDR3: TGTGCCAGCAGTGAAAACCGGGGCTCCTACAATGAGCAGTTCTTC.

The chain joins TRBV20-1 to TRBJ1-3; D is ambiguous. CDR1 is DFQATT, CDR2 SNEGSKA, per germline (reference sequence). The CDR3 extends over 11 amino acids. Trimming removed 1 base from V and 12 bases from J, with 10 bases in between. The CDR3 DNA reads as TGCAGTGCTAGAGTGGAGATGCGCATATATTTT. As protein: CSARVEMRIYF.

This clone has just one count. V is TRBV19 and J is TRBJ2-2; TRBD2 matches at 8 bases. Per the germline V gene, CDR1 is LNHDA and CDR2 is SQIVND (reference sequence). Unmatched junction bases numbered 10, after V lost 9 bases and J lost 1 base. CDR3 length: 16 amino acids. This chain's CDR3 is CASTQLTSGNTGELFF. As DNA, the CDR3 is TGTGCCAGCACCCAACTTACTAGCGGGAACACCGGGGAGCTGTTTTTT. The variable domain in full, completed from reference TRBV19 and TRBJ2-2, reads DGGITQSPKYLFRKEGQNVTLSCEQNLNHDAMYWYRQDPGQGLRLIYYSQIVNDFQKGDIAEGYSVSREKKESFPLTVTSAQKNPTAFYLCASTQLTSGNTGELFFGEGSRLTVL.

The chain links TRBV5-1 to TRBJ1-1; D gene unclear. The ends were cut back, 4 bases at V and 4 bases at J, with 14 bases in the middle. Germline CDR1 and CDR2: SGHRS and YFSETQ. The CDR3 covers 14 residues. CDR3: CASSRLNPSTEAFF. As DNA, the CDR3 is TGCGCCAGCAGCCGACTGAATCCGAGCACTGAAGCTTTCTTT.

CDR3 region: CASSRLSYEQYF. The CDR3 nucleotides are TGTGCCAGCAGCCGTCTTTCCTACGAGCAGTACTTC. J is TRBJ2-7 and V is TRBV3-1 (or the pseudogene TRBV3-2); D call uncertain. The CDR3 covers 12 residues. CDR1 and CDR2 from the germline V gene are LGHDT and YNNKEL (reference sequence). V lost 4 bases, J lost 1 base, and 5 bases lay in between.

Comment on this clone: At one end the junction does not follow the germline gene, possibly because of a read error. The CDR3 DNA is TGTGCTAGCAGCGCGACACTAGCAACTAATGAAAAACTGTTTTTT. This sequence encodes CASSATLATNEKLFF. This chain connects TRBV7-7 to TRBJ1-4; D not certain. The CDR3 totals 15 residues. CDR1 is SSHAT and CDR2 is FNYEAQ in the germline V gene (reference sequence).

Here the CDR3 DNA reads TGTGCCAGCAGCTATGACAGGGACACTGAAGCTTTCTTT. Encoded protein: CASSYDRDTEAFF. The chain carries TRBV3-1 (or the pseudogene TRBV3-2) and TRBJ1-1, with 7 positions matching TRBD1. Germline values: CDR1 LGHDT, CDR2 YNNKEL (reference sequence). The length of the CDR3 is 13 residues. Losses at the gene ends were 5 bases for V and 3 bases for J; bases not matched to a gene: 3.

The chain joins TRBV18 to TRBJ2-1; 8 positions agree with TRBD2. This CDR3 is built from 13 residues. V lost 4 bases and J lost 9; bases outside the gene matches: 5. Germline CDR1 is KGHSH and CDR2 is LQKENI. The CDR3 loop reads CASSRLAGSEQFF. As DNA, the CDR3 is TGTGCCAGCTCACGGCTAGCGGGTAGTGAGCAGTTCTTC. Looking up the rest from reference TRBV18 and TRBJ2-1 gives the full variable domain: NAGVMQNPRHLVRRRGQEARLRCSPMKGHSHVYWYRQLPEEGLKFMVYLQKENIIDESGMPKERFSAEFPKEGPSILRIQQVVRGDSAAYFCASSRLAGSEQFFGPGTRLTVL.